The subject of this entry is one TCR beta chain. Its antigen remains unidentified. The CD4+ fraction was divided into a CD45RA+ naive subset and a CD45RA-negative memory subset. CDR3 length equals 15 residues. Germline CDR1 SGHTS, CDR2 YDEGEE. This entry is derived from a study of shared clonotypes between healthy human individuals. About the research overall: Used for every donor were three CD4 naive, three CD4 memory, two CD8 naive and one CD8 memory plate.

The repertoire was sequenced with immunoSEQ multiplex PCR; TCRdb's copy has only in-frame clones and lacks some. Counted here are around 200,000 clones, roughly 93% occurring once; the ten biggest clones make up 0.067%. Study conclusions and caveats: Shared across a few donors were around 5% of the naive CD4 clonotypes.

The sample comprised naive CD4+ T cells sorted from blood. As for subset: CD45RA+ positively selected. The V and J genes are TRBV5-8 and TRBJ2-5; a possible D gene is TRBD1 (6 bases). Matching the DNA end better, TRBJ2-7 makes the J call doubtful. The sequence came from a woman younger than 45 in good health. Here the CDR3 reads CASTMTGFVSYEQYF. The CDR3 DNA reads as TGTGCCAGCACCATGACAGGATTTGTCTCCTACGAGCAGTACTTC.